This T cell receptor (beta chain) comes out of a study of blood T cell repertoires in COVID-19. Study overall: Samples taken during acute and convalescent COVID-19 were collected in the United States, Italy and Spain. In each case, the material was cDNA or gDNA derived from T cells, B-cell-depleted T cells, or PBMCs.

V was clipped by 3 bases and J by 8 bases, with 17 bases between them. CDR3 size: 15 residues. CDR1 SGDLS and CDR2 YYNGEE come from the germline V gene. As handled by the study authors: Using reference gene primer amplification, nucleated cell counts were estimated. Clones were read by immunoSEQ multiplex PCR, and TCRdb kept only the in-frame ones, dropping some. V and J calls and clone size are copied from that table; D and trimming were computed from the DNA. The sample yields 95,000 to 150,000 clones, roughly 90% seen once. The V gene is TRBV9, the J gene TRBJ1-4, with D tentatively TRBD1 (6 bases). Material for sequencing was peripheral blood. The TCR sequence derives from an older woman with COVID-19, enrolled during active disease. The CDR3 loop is CASSATEGVGEKLFF. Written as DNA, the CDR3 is TGTGCCAGCAGCGCGACCGAGGGGGTCGGGGAAAAACTGTTTTTT.